The 26 T cell receptor beta chains in this list originate from one sample, sequenced in a study of cytomegalovirus exposure and HLA in healthy donors. In the PCR, 60 Vbeta and 13 Jbeta primers were used. TCRdb's table, derived via immunoSEQ multiplex PCR, lists solely in-frame clones and lacks some. The sample lists 150,000 or so clones, roughly 80% occurring once. Sequencing input: PBMCs. The receptors here all came from a man aged 35 to 55 in good health and CMV-seropositive.

The chain employs TRBV4-2 and TRBJ2-3, with 9 bases that match TRBD2. Germline V lookup: CDR1 LGHNA, CDR2 YNFKEQ. The CDR3 has 17 amino acids. Trimming cost V 3 bases and J 0 bases; bases outside gene matches: 7. CDR3 sequence: CASSHPGLAASTDTQYF. CDR3 sequence (DNA): TGTGCCAGCAGCCATCCGGGACTAGCCGCTAGCACAGATACGCAGTATTTT.

V gene TRBV6-5 combines with J gene TRBJ1-5; 7 bases are shared with TRBD1. The CDR3 is 14 amino acids. J was trimmed by 5 bases and V by 2 bases; bases with no gene match: 3. Germline V gene data show CDR1 as MNHEY and CDR2 as SVGAGI. CDR3 protein: CASSYGQDYQPQHF. In nucleotides, the CDR3 is TGTGCCAGCAGTTACGGACAGGACTATCAGCCCCAGCATTTT.

The CDR3 region is CASSSGGGSTGELFF. The CDR3 bases are TGTGCCAGCAGTTCGGGAGGGGGCAGCACCGGGGAGCTGTTTTTT. The rearrangement joins TRBV27 to TRBJ2-2, with a tentative D call TRBD2 (8 bases). The CDR3 consists of 15 residues. V was shortened by 4 bases and J by 4 bases, with 13 bases between the two germline ends. The V gene's germline CDR1 is MNHEY and CDR2 SMNVEV (reference sequence).

The chain couples TRBV28 to TRBJ2-2, with 9 bases aligning to TRBD1. Germline V gene data show CDR1 as MDHEN and CDR2 as SYDVKM. CDR3 size: 17 residues. The V gene end was trimmed by 8 bases and the J gene end by 5 bases; junction bases not matched to a gene: 15. The CDR3 spells CASVLGLPGQGTGELFF. CDR3 DNA sequence: TGTGCCAGCGTTTTGGGCCTTCCGGGACAGGGTACCGGGGAGCTGTTTTTT.

This chain joins TRBV7-3 and TRBJ1-2; TRBD1 is a possible D gene (6 bases). Germline V gives CDR1 SGHTA, CDR2 FQGTGA. The CDR3 consists of 13 residues. The germline V and J ends were trimmed by 2 bases and 8 bases, with 12 bases remaining between them. This CDR3 reads CASSLDRNSGYTF. The CDR3 DNA sequence: TGTGCCAGCAGCTTAGACAGGAATAGCGGCTACACCTTC.

The rearrangement uses TRBV4-3 and TRBJ2-6; D gene ambiguous. This CDR3 has 17 residues. The V end was cut by 5 bases, the J end by 1 base, with 15 bases between. Germline V gene sequence: CDR1 LGHNA, CDR2 YSLEER. The CDR3 here is CASSIDLTRSGANVLTF. CDR3 bases: TGCGCCAGCAGCATTGACCTAACGCGGTCTGGGGCCAACGTCCTGACTTTC.

This chain joins TRBV5-1 and TRBJ2-7; perhaps TRBD2 as D (5 bases). The CDR3 has 14 residues. Trimming removed 4 bases from V and 1 base from J, with 12 bases in between. From germline, CDR1 is SGHRS and CDR2 YFSETQ. The CDR3: CASSPELVSYEQYF. The CDR3, as DNA: TGCGCCAGCAGCCCCGAACTAGTTTCCTACGAGCAGTACTTC.

CDR3 sequence (DNA): TGTGCCAGCAGGGGACTAGCGGAAGAGACCCAGTACTTC. It codes for CASRGLAEETQYF. V is TRBV5-4 and J is TRBJ2-5; 11 bases align to TRBD2. This CDR3 has 13 amino acids. Germline assignment: CDR1 SGHNT and CDR2 YYREEE (reference sequence). The J segment lost 3 bases and the V segment lost 5 bases, leaving 0 bases of the junction unmatched. The variable domain in full, with the rest retrieved from reference TRBV5-4 and TRBJ2-5, is ETGVTQSPTHLIKTRGQQVTLRCSSQSGHNTVSWYQQALGQGPQFIFQYYREEENGRGNFPPRFSGLQFPNYSSELNVNALELDDSALYLCASRGLAEETQYFGPGTRLLVL.

This clone has just a few counts. A junction end diverges from the germline sequence, so it may reflect a read error. The chain recombines TRBV30 with TRBJ1-5, with 8 positions matching TRBD1. CDR1 is GTSNPN, CDR2 SVGIG, per germline (reference sequence). This CDR3 region has 13 residues. The CDR3 bases are TGTGCCTGGAGTGGGACAGGGAATCTGCCCCAGCATTTT. This gives the protein CAWSGTGNLPQHF.

The rearrangement links TRBV10-2 to TRBJ1-2; no reliable D call. Trimming cost V 0 bases and J 2 bases, with 4 bases left between them. CDR1 and CDR2 from the germline V gene are WSHSY and SAAADI. The CDR3 totals 13 residues. CDR3 loop: CASSESGNYGYTF. The CDR3 bases are TGCGCCAGCAGTGAGTCGGGCAACTATGGCTACACCTTC.

The J gene is TRBJ2-5, the V gene TRBV6-1; 12 bases agree with TRBD2. The CDR3 has 13 amino acids. Germline trimming cut 6 bases from V and 8 bases from J; bases unmatched to any gene: 4. Per germline, CDR1 MNHNS and CDR2 SASEGT. CDR3: CASRPGLAGTQYF. The CDR3 DNA reads TGTGCCAGCAGGCCGGGACTAGCGGGTACCCAGTACTTC.

The V call is TRBV19, the J call TRBJ2-2; 9 positions agree with TRBD1. The V gene end was trimmed by 6 bases and the J gene end by 7 bases; junction bases not matched to a gene: 9. The CDR3 has 15 amino acids. Germline V gene sequence: CDR1 LNHDA, CDR2 SQIVND (reference sequence). The CDR3 sequence is CASRTGGGIGGELFF. DNA for the CDR3: TGTGCCAGTAGAACAGGGGGCGGAATCGGCGGGGAGCTGTTTTTT. Full variable domain (missing parts from reference TRBV19 and TRBJ2-2): DGGITQSPKYLFRKEGQNVTLSCEQNLNHDAMYWYRQDPGQGLRLIYYSQIVNDFQKGDIAEGYSVSREKKESFPLTVTSAQKNPTAFYLCASRTGGGIGGELFFGEGSRLTVL.

A note on this clone: At one end the junction does not follow the germline gene, possibly because of a read error. The chain joins TRBV6-1 to TRBJ1-3, with D unresolved. This CDR3 spans 11 amino acids. Germline V CDR1 and CDR2: MNHNS, SASEGT. The CDR3 sequence is CASSELAMPVF. In DNA form, the CDR3 reads TGTGCCAGCAGTGAGTTAGCAATGCCCGTTTTT.

The chain employs TRBV4-1 and TRBJ2-7; TRBD1 matches 9 bases. V shed 0 bases and J 3 bases; nucleotides not matched to a gene: 9. The CDR3 runs 17 residues. Germline assignment: CDR1 MGHRA and CDR2 YSYEKL. Written as DNA, the CDR3 is TGCGCCAGCAGCCAAGATCGGGGGACAGGGTATCACTACGAGCAGTACTTC. Protein sequence: CASSQDRGTGYHYEQYF.

Written as DNA, the CDR3 is TGCGCCAGCAGCCAAGAGGCAGGGGGTAAAAGAGACATTCAGTACTTC. As protein: CASSQEAGGKRDIQYF. The chain carries TRBV4-1 and TRBJ2-4; 7 bases match TRBD1. CDR3 size: 16 residues. V shed 0 bases, J shed 8 bases, and the junction held 10 bases outside the gene matches. CDR1 and CDR2 from the germline V gene are MGHRA and YSYEKL.

This chain uses TRBV9 with TRBJ1-1; 7 positions match TRBD1. J lost 7 bases, V lost 3 bases, and 9 bases had no gene match. This CDR3 has 14 residues. The germline V gene has CDR1 SGDLS and CDR2 YYNGEE. CDR3 residues: CASSGGGGQIEAFF. In nucleotides, the CDR3 is TGTGCCAGCAGCGGAGGTGGGGGACAGATTGAAGCTTTCTTT.

The rearrangement links TRBV7-9 to TRBJ2-5; TRBD2 matches 13 bases. The CDR3 runs to 17 residues. The V gene end was trimmed by 2 bases and the J gene end by 4 bases; junction bases not matched to a gene: 7. Germline loops: CDR1 SEHNR, CDR2 FQNEAQ (reference sequence). DNA for the CDR3: TGTGCCAGCAGCTTAAGTAGGACTAGCGGGAGCGGAGAGACCCAGTACTTC. Protein: CASSLSRTSGSGETQYF.

The chain combines TRBV28 with TRBJ1-4; possible D gene TRBD1, 5 bases. V shed 7 bases and J shed 3 bases, with 15 bases lying between them. This CDR3 contains 15 residues. Germline V CDR1 and CDR2: MDHEN, SYDVKM. The CDR3 nucleotides read TGTGCCAGCACGCGGGGGGGTTGGGCTAATGAAAAACTGTTTTTT. As protein: CASTRGGWANEKLFF.

The chain employs TRBV5-1 and TRBJ2-7, with TRBD2 matching over 12 bases. Germline loops: CDR1 SGHRS, CDR2 YFSETQ. The ends lost 0 bases at V and 3 bases at J; junction bases unmatched: 10. This CDR3 spans 18 amino acids. CDR3 amino acids: CASSLGLAGVSFIYEQYF. The DNA of the CDR3 is TGCGCCAGCAGCTTGGGACTAGCGGGAGTCTCATTTATCTACGAGCAGTACTTC. Combining the CDR3 with reference TRBV5-1 and TRBJ2-7 gives the whole variable domain KAGVTQTPRYLIKTRGQQVTLSCSPISGHRSVSWYQQTPGQGLQFLFEYFSETQRNKGNFPGRFSGRQFSNSRSEMNVSTLELGDSALYLCASSLGLAGVSFIYEQYFGPGTRLTVT.

This clone was seen a handful of times. The rearrangement links TRBV28 to TRBJ2-3; TRBD2 agrees at 8 bases. This CDR3 is built from 16 residues. Trimming cost V 4 bases and J 6 bases; bases outside gene matches: 12. Germline V CDR1 and CDR2: MDHEN, SYDVKM. The CDR3 region is CASSSTGTSGGDTQYF. CDR3 DNA sequence: TGTGCCAGCAGTTCAACCGGGACCTCGGGGGGGGATACGCAGTATTTT.

Here the CDR3 DNA reads TGTGCCAGCAGCTTACACCAGGGTAGTAGGACGGGCACTGAAGCTTTCTTT. Translation gives CASSLHQGSRTGTEAFF. The chain carries TRBV9 and TRBJ1-1; D is possibly TRBD1 (5 bases). Germline CDR1 is SGDLS and CDR2 is YYNGEE. The V end was cut by 4 bases, the J end by 4 bases, with 23 bases between. CDR3 length: 17 residues.

The rearrangement links TRBV18 to TRBJ2-1; TRBD2 matches at 11 bases. V lost 3 bases and J lost 0; bases outside the gene matches: 7. CDR1 and CDR2 from the germline V gene are KGHSH and LQKENI. This CDR3 comprises 18 residues. The chain's CDR3 is CASSPTTSGTSSYNEQFF. As DNA, the CDR3 is TGTGCCAGCTCACCCACGACTAGCGGGACGAGCTCCTACAATGAGCAGTTCTTC. The full variable domain, with the rest looked up from reference TRBV18 and TRBJ2-1, is NAGVMQNPRHLVRRRGQEARLRCSPMKGHSHVYWYRQLPEEGLKFMVYLQKENIIDESGMPKERFSAEFPKEGPSILRIQQVVRGDSAAYFCASSPTTSGTSSYNEQFFGPGTRLTVL.

This chain connects TRBV7-9 to TRBJ2-5, with 12 bases matching TRBD2. Germline V gives CDR1 SEHNR, CDR2 FQNEAQ (reference sequence). The CDR3 contains 17 residues. V lost 5 bases, J lost 5 bases, and 12 bases stayed unmatched. CDR3: CASSPSPGLAGRETQYF. The CDR3 DNA is TGTGCCAGCAGCCCCTCCCCCGGACTAGCGGGAAGGGAGACCCAGTACTTC.

The chain uses TRBV19 and TRBJ2-1, with D perhaps matching TRBD2 (6 bases). Germline-derived CDR1 and CDR2 are LNHDA and SQIVND (reference sequence). V lost 3 bases and J lost 9, with 18 bases in between. The CDR3 runs to 15 residues. The CDR3 DNA reads TGTGCCAGTAGTATGGGCGGGATAATCAGCAGTGAGCAGTTCTTC. This gives the protein CASSMGGIISSEQFF.

V gene TRBV19 combines with J gene TRBJ2-3; 10 nucleotides line up with TRBD2. Losses at the gene ends were 9 bases for V and 8 bases for J; bases not matched to a gene: 14. This CDR3 has 15 residues. From germline, CDR1 is LNHDA and CDR2 SQIVND (reference sequence). The chain's CDR3 is CASAPASGSVATQYF. The CDR3 nucleotides are TGTGCCAGCGCCCCGGCTAGCGGGAGTGTCGCTACGCAGTATTTT.

This chain links TRBV7-2 with TRBJ1-5; D is undetermined. This CDR3 contains 15 residues. Between the trimmed V and J ends, which lost 3 bases and 2 bases, there was a span of 11 bases. Germline values: CDR1 SGHTA, CDR2 FQGNSA. This chain's CDR3 is CASSFAGLGNQPQHF. The CDR3 region has the DNA TGTGCCAGCAGCTTCGCAGGCTTGGGCAATCAGCCCCAGCATTTT.